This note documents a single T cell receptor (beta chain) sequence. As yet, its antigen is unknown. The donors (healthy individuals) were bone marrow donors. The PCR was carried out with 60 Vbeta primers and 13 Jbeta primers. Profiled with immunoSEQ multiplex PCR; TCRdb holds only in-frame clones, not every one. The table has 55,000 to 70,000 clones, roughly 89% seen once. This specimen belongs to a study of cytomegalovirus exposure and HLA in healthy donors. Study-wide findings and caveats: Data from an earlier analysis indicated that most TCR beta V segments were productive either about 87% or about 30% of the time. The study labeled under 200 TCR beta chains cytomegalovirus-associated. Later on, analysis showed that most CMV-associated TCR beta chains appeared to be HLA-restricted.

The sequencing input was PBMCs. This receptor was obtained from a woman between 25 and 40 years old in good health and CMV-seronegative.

This CDR3 reads CASSAGLAGGSKNIQYF. The CDR3 DNA reads as TGTGCCAGCAGCGCCGGACTAGCGGGAGGTTCGAAAAACATTCAGTACTTC. The chain has TRBV5-6 and TRBJ2-4, with 14 nucleotides matching TRBD2. Germline CDR1 is SGHDT and CDR2 is YYEEEE. CDR3 length equals 17 residues. Trimming at V came to 4 bases and at J to 4 bases, leaving 7 bases not matched to a gene. The full variable domain, with the rest looked up from reference TRBV5-6 and TRBJ2-4, is DAGVTQSPTHLIKTRGQQVTLRCSPKSGHDTVSWYQQALGQGPQFIFQYYEEEERQRGNFPDRFSGHQFPNYSSELNVNALLLGDSALYLCASSAGLAGGSKNIQYFGAGTRLSVL.